The T cell receptor beta chain described here comes from a study of OX40 agonist ivuxolimab in advanced cancers. Context from the whole study: Ivuxolimab was a fully human IgG2 agonistic monoclonal antibody targeting the costimulatory receptor OX40 (CD134). Intravenous ivuxolimab was administered to patients every 2 weeks at six dose levels: 0.01, 0.1, 0.3, 1.5, 3 and 10 mg/kg. Of the roughly 54 patients in dose escalation, 19 had hepatocellular carcinoma, about 15 had melanoma, 9 had renal cell carcinoma and 9 had head and neck cancer. The dose-escalation cohort was almost 85% male with a mean age of approximately 60 years, ranging from roughly 23 to 79. Patients were allowed to have had prior anti-PD-1, anti-PD-L1 or anti-CTLA-4 therapy, and more than 35% of the dose-escalation patients had been treated with checkpoint inhibitors. Partial responses occurred in three dose-escalation patients, of whom one had hepatocellular carcinoma and two had cutaneous melanoma. The point of sequencing TCRbeta in the periphery was to test whether ivuxolimab changed TCR sequence diversity and drove clonal T-cell expansion. The paper describes the monotherapy dose-escalation part (N of about 57 patients) of the phase I trial of ivuxolimab.

Findings and caveats that apply to the study as a whole: Low levels of normalized T-cell clonal expansion were also seen in some patients who did not respond. After ivuxolimab, more expanded clones were found on average in CD8+ T cells than in CD4+ T cells. At doses of 0.1 to 3.0 mg/kg, clonal expansion of both CD4+ and CD8+ T cells in blood was seen between baseline and week 6. Partial responders in the 0.1-3.0 mg/kg groups had among the lowest normalized peripheral clonal expansion, especially among CD8+ T cells. Which antigens the clonally expanded peripheral T cells were specific for was not determined.

Genomic DNA was extracted from sorted cells for sequencing of the TCRbeta CDR3 region. The immunoSEQ Assay was used to sequence the TCRbeta CDR3 regions. Sourced from immuneACCESS, this table was stored by TCRdb with only in-frame sequences that have V and J called. A share of the clones is absent; for the studies checked, an unresolved V gene accounts for under half, and the remainder has no known explanation. Counted in this sample were 75,000 to 95,000 clones; just under 90% of them appeared once. Together, the top ten hold 7.4% of the sample. Patients with autoimmune disease history or receiving systemic immunosuppression were excluded from the trial. Peripheral blood for TCR sequencing was collected from all dose cohorts at baseline, on cycle 4 day 1, and on cycle 7 day 1. Samples came from an open-label, multicenter, first-in-human phase I dose-escalation trial of ivuxolimab. The trial enrolled adults with locally advanced or metastatic head and neck squamous cell, hepatocellular, melanoma or renal cell carcinoma. Before TCR sequencing, CD4+ T cells and CD8+ T cells from peripheral blood were sorted into separate populations.

On this clone itself: This clone's antigen is unknown. Base quality data are lacking; no much larger clone is found one base away.

CDR3 length: 15 amino acids, cysteine to phenylalanine. Only the CDR3 portion is preserved as DNA: 45 bases, with reading frame beginning at the first base. The CDR1 and CDR2 encoded by the germline V gene are MGHRA and YSYEKL. The germline ends are 11 bases apart after V is trimmed by 1 base and J by 3 bases. The sample was CD4+ or CD8+ T cells sorted from blood, taken in a trial of the OX40 agonist ivuxolimab. The V gene is TRBV4-1 and the J gene is TRBJ2-3, with TRBD1 tentatively as D gene (5 bases match). The sequence was obtained from an adult with an advanced solid tumor such as melanoma, head and neck, liver or kidney cancer. CDR3 region: CASSQGLRETDTQYF. The DNA reads TGCGCCAGCAGCCAAGGCCTCAGGGAAACAGATACGCAGTATTTT.